This TCR beta chain was obtained from a study of T cells after yellow fever vaccination. The CDR3 loop spans 21 amino acids. V lost 2 bases and J lost 3, with 32 bases in between. The germline V gene has CDR1 SGHDN and CDR2 FVKESK. TCRdb reanalysed the 5' RACE reads using MiXCR and keeps one entry per CDR3 protein. The sample consists of hundreds of thousands of distinct CDR3 sequences, more than 9% of them appearing once. This clonotype was recorded a few times. The starting material was PBMCs, obtained on the day of the yellow fever booster vaccination. This clonotype was obtained from a man under 40 who received the YFV17D yellow fever vaccine. The chain has TRBV14 and TRBJ2-7; weak D call: TRBD1 (6 bases). The CDR3 protein is CASSQPLPGQRAPQLSYEQYF. CDR3 nucleotides: TGTGCCAGCAGCCAACCTTTACCGGGACAACGGGCCCCCCAACTGAGCTACGAGCAGTACTTC.